What follows are 9 T cell receptor beta chains derived from one specimen sequenced in a study of cytomegalovirus exposure and HLA in healthy donors. Primers for the PCR totalled 60 Vbeta and 13 Jbeta. Sequencing was performed with immunoSEQ multiplex PCR; in TCRdb, only in-frame clones are kept and a portion is missing. Recorded for this sample: around 75,000 clones. Sequencing used PBMCs. These TCRs come from a man aged 45-60 years in good health and CMV-seropositive.

The chain links TRBV28 to TRBJ1-2; D ambiguous. Germline loops: CDR1 MDHEN, CDR2 SYDVKM. V was shortened by 6 bases and J by 4 bases, with 12 bases between the two germline ends. The CDR3 has 13 residues. This CDR3 is CASSPPRSYGYTF. The CDR3 nucleotides are TGTGCCAGCAGCCCCCCCAGGTCCTATGGCTACACCTTC.

The gene calls are TRBV5-1 and TRBJ2-1, with a tentative D call TRBD1 (6 bases). Between the trimmed V and J ends, which lost 0 bases and 4 bases, there was a span of 8 bases. Germline CDR1 reads SGHRS; CDR2 reads YFSETQ. The CDR3 runs 14 residues. This CDR3 reads CASSLEDSYNEQFF. Here the CDR3 DNA reads TGCGCCAGCAGCTTGGAGGACAGTTACAATGAGCAGTTCTTC.

The V call is TRBV19, the J call TRBJ2-7; TRBD1 matches 9 bases. Trimming cost V 6 bases and J 2 bases; bases outside gene matches: 5. The CDR3 length is 14 residues. Germline values: CDR1 LNHDA, CDR2 SQIVND (reference sequence). CDR3: CASRGQGVPYEQYF. DNA of the CDR3: TGTGCCAGTAGGGGACAGGGAGTCCCCTACGAGCAGTACTTC.

The chain joins TRBV28 to TRBJ1-2; D not resolved. Germline lookup yields CDR1 MDHEN and CDR2 SYDVKM. The CDR3 spans 13 residues. Trimming took 7 bases from V and 0 from J, leaving 9 bases between them. The CDR3 DNA reads TGTGCCAGCACCCCCACAGCTAACTATGGCTACACCTTC. This gives the protein CASTPTANYGYTF.

J is TRBJ1-5 and V is TRBV6-5, with D possibly being TRBD1 (5 bases). The length of the CDR3 is 13 residues. Per germline, CDR1 MNHEY and CDR2 SVGAGI. V gave up 2 bases and J gave up 7 bases, with 9 bases separating them. The CDR3 DNA reads as TGTGCCAGCAGTTACGCAGGGCGGCAGCCCCAGCATTTT. Residues: CASSYAGRQPQHF.

The chain combines TRBV12-5 with TRBJ2-5, with 9 positions matching TRBD2. Germline CDR1 LGHNT, CDR2 FRNRAP. V lost 1 base, J lost 7 bases, and 16 bases stayed unmatched. This CDR3 has 18 amino acids. CDR3 coding DNA: TGTGCTAGTGGTTTGGGGGCGGGGGGGCCAGGAGGCTTGAGGACCCAGTACTTC. It translates to CASGLGAGGPGGLRTQYF.

J is TRBJ2-1 and V is TRBV29-1; D is perhaps TRBD2 (7 bases). The CDR3 is 13 residues long. V lost 8 bases to trimming and J lost 2 bases, with 13 bases between them. The germline CDR1 and CDR2 sequences are SQVTM and ANQGSEA. The CDR3 protein is CSLEGGTYNEQFF. The CDR3 DNA is TGCAGCCTGGAGGGGGGGACCTACAATGAGCAGTTCTTC.

This chain uses TRBV5-6 with TRBJ2-7; D is uncertain. The germline V gene encodes CDR1 SGHDT and CDR2 YYEEEE. Trimming took off 2 bases at V and 3 bases at J, with 3 bases between the two ends. This CDR3 comprises 11 residues. CDR3 amino acids: CASSFNYEQYF. CDR3 DNA: TGTGCCAGCAGCTTCAACTACGAGCAGTACTTC.

The chain combines TRBV5-1 with TRBJ1-1; D might be TRBD1 (5 bases). Germline CDR1 is SGHRS and CDR2 is YFSETQ. This CDR3 region has 14 residues. V lost 2 bases, J lost 3 bases, and 11 bases lay in between. The CDR3 here is CASSFGAGDTEAFF. DNA for the CDR3: TGCGCCAGCAGCTTTGGGGCAGGCGACACTGAAGCTTTCTTT.